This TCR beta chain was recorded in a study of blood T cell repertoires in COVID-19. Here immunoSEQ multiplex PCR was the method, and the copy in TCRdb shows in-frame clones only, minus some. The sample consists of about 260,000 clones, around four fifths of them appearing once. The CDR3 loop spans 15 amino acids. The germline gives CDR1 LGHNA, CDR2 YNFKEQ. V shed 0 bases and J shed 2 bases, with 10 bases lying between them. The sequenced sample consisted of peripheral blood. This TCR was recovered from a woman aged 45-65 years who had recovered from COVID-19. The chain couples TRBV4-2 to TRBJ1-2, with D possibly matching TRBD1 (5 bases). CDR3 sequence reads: CASSQDRGGNYGYTF. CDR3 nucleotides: TGTGCCAGCAGCCAAGATCGGGGGGGAAACTATGGCTACACCTTC.